Following are 26 T cell receptor beta chains from one sample sequenced in a study of blood T cell repertoires in COVID-19 (dated by TCRdb to the early 2020s). Receptor libraries were prepared by the immunoSEQ multiplex PCR assay. TCRdb's version of the immuneACCESS table is confined to in-frame rearrangements and falls short of the full clone set. An unresolved V gene accounts for under half of the shortfall where checked; the remainder is of unknown origin. The sample data list 150,000 to 200,000 clones, and 90% of these were observed just once. The ten largest clones represent 0.45% to 0.65% of the sample. Sequenced material: peripheral blood. The receptors here all came from a man aged 45-60 years with acute or convalescent COVID-19.

The genes are TRBV30 and TRBJ1-3; D is uncertain. This CDR3 has 13 amino acids. Trimming removed 2 bases from V and 8 bases from J, with 13 bases in between. Germline V lookup: CDR1 GTSNPN, CDR2 SVGIG (reference sequence). CDR3 nucleotide sequence: TGTGCCTGGAGTTTCTGGTCCGGGGACACCATATATTTT. It yields the protein CAWSFWSGDTIYF.

This chain joins TRBV3-1 (or the pseudogene TRBV3-2) and TRBJ1-2; D perhaps matches TRBD1 (5 bases). This CDR3 is built from 15 residues. Germline-derived CDR1 and CDR2 are LGHDT and YNNKEL (reference sequence). Trimming took off 1 base at V and 3 bases at J, with 12 bases between the two ends. DNA for the CDR3: TGTGCCAGCAGCCAAGGGAAGGGGTATTACTATGGCTACACCTTC. Its protein is CASSQGKGYYYGYTF.

This clone was seen only once. The gene calls are TRBV4-3 and TRBJ1-3; possibly TRBD1 for D (6 bases). Germline V gives CDR1 LGHNA, CDR2 YSLEER. The V end lost 0 bases, the J end lost 0 bases, and 21 bases lay between the germline ends. The CDR3 runs 20 residues. The CDR3 loop is CASSQEGPGVWALSGNTIYF. CDR3 nucleotides: TGCGCCAGCAGCCAAGAGGGTCCAGGGGTTTGGGCTCTCTCTGGAAACACCATATATTTT.

This chain uses TRBV5-1 with TRBJ2-5; TRBD2 matches at 9 bases. Germline loops: CDR1 SGHRS, CDR2 YFSETQ. The V segment lost 0 bases and the J segment 1 base; nucleotides outside the gene matches: 22. CDR3 length equals 22 residues. CDR3 nucleotides: TGCGCCAGCAGCTTGGGAAGGGCCGGGACAACTATAGCGGGGGCCCTCCAAGAGACCCAGTACTTC. Encoded protein: CASSLGRAGTTIAGALQETQYF.

V and J are TRBV13 and TRBJ1-1; D not certain. V gave up 5 bases and J gave up 2 bases, with 18 bases separating them. The length of the CDR3 is 16 residues. Germline V gives CDR1 PRHDT, CDR2 FYEKMQ (reference sequence). The CDR3 sequence is CASSPKVARQNTEAFF. In nucleotides, the CDR3 is TGTGCCAGCAGCCCGAAGGTAGCGAGACAAAACACTGAAGCTTTCTTT.

The chain is built from TRBV21-1 and TRBJ2-3; the DNA was not used to check the table's D call, TRBD1. TRBV21-1 constitutes a pseudogene. This CDR3 spans 15 amino acids. CDR3 residues: CASSPEQGRTDTQYF. The CDR3 region has the DNA TGTGCCAGCAGCCCAGAACAGGGCCGCACAGATACGCAGTATTTT.

This sequence joins TRBV3-1 (or the pseudogene TRBV3-2) and TRBJ2-5; TRBD2 matches at 10 bases. The V gene end was trimmed by 4 bases and the J gene end by 4 bases; junction bases not matched to a gene: 3. CDR3 length: 14 residues. CDR1 and CDR2 (germline): LGHDT, YNNKEL (reference sequence). The chain's CDR3 is CASSLRTSGETQYF. The CDR3 coding sequence is TGTGCCAGCAGCCTAAGGACTAGCGGAGAGACCCAGTACTTC.

This chain connects TRBV28 to TRBJ2-1; no reliable D call. Looked up from germline, CDR1 is MDHEN and CDR2 is SYDVKM. Trimming left V 2 bases short and J 15 bases short, with 11 bases between. This CDR3 is built from 11 residues. CDR3 sequence (DNA): TGTGCCAGCAGTTTAGGCGGTATGGCGTTCTTC. Its protein is CASSLGGMAFF.

The chain recombines TRBV11-2 with TRBJ1-1; 9 bases map to TRBD1. Trimming cost V 5 bases and J 5 bases; bases outside gene matches: 9. Germline-derived CDR1 and CDR2 are SGHAT and FQNNGV. The CDR3 has 15 residues. CDR3 coding DNA: TGTGCCAGCAGCCTCCAACAGGGGGCCGGGACTGAAGCTTTCTTT. Encoded protein: CASSLQQGAGTEAFF.

V is TRBV27 and J is TRBJ1-2; 10 nucleotides line up with TRBD1. CDR3 length: 15 residues. CDR1 is MNHEY and CDR2 is SMNVEV in the germline V gene (reference sequence). Trimming at V came to 5 bases and at J to 5 bases, leaving 8 bases not matched to a gene. The CDR3 nucleotides read TGTGCCAGCAGTACCTCGGGGACAGGGGTTTATGGCTACACCTTC. The encoded protein is CASSTSGTGVYGYTF.

The CDR3, as DNA: TGTGCCAGCAGTTTACCTAAGCGGGAGTCGCAGTTCTTC. Its protein is CASSLPKRESQFF. The chain recombines TRBV27 with TRBJ2-1; 8 bases are shared with TRBD2. J was trimmed by 12 bases and V by 2 bases; bases with no gene match: 6. The CDR3 loop spans 13 amino acids. Germline CDR1 is MNHEY and CDR2 is SMNVEV (reference sequence).

The J gene is TRBJ2-3, the V gene TRBV7-3, with D unclear. V lost 2 bases, J lost 4 bases, and 10 bases lay in between. Germline values: CDR1 SGHTA, CDR2 FQGTGA. The CDR3 length is 14 residues. DNA for the CDR3: TGTGCCAGCAGCTTACTAGGATGGTCAGATACGCAGTATTTT. It is translated as CASSLLGWSDTQYF.

The chain is built from TRBV2 and TRBJ2-7, with 10 bases lining up with TRBD2. After removal of 3 bases from V and 2 bases from J, the junction contained 4 bases not matched to a gene. The germline gives CDR1 SNHLY, CDR2 FYNNEI. The CDR3 runs to 15 residues. The CDR3 reads CASSDPLAGPYEQYF. The CDR3 DNA is TGTGCCAGCAGTGACCCACTAGCGGGGCCCTACGAGCAGTACTTC.

The CDR3 nucleotides read TGTGCCAGCGGACCTCAACAGGGGGGCTCCTACGAGCAGTACTTC. Its protein is CASGPQQGGSYEQYF. The V and J genes are TRBV6-5 and TRBJ2-7; 8 nucleotides align to TRBD1. The length of the CDR3 is 15 residues. V lost 8 bases to trimming and J lost 0 bases; unmatched junction nucleotides: 9. The germline gives CDR1 MNHEY, CDR2 SVGAGI.

The rearrangement links TRBV4-3 to TRBJ1-4; D possibly corresponds to TRBD1 (6 bases). The CDR3 is made up of 19 amino acids. With 2 bases removed from V and 0 bases from J, the gap between germline ends came to 19 bases. Germline CDR1 and CDR2: LGHNA and YSLEER. CDR3 residues: CASSQKWTEIPATNEKLFF. Here the CDR3 DNA reads TGCGCCAGCAGCCAAAAATGGACAGAGATTCCTGCAACTAATGAAAAACTGTTTTTT.

This clone was observed a single time. V gene TRBV6-5 combines with J gene TRBJ1-4; possible D gene TRBD1, 6 bases. Germline assignment: CDR1 MNHEY and CDR2 SVGAGI. The CDR3 sequence is 15 residues long. The V end lost 7 bases, the J end lost 7 bases, and 19 bases lay between the germline ends. CDR3 nucleotide sequence: TGTGCCAGCAAAAAGTCGGGGGGGCCGGCTGAAAAACTGTTTTTT. Translating it yields CASKKSGGPAEKLFF.

The chain uses TRBV20-1 and TRBJ1-1, with TRBD1 matching 10 bases. The CDR3 extends over 11 amino acids. CDR1 is DFQATT and CDR2 is SNEGSKA in the germline V gene (reference sequence). V lost 6 bases and J lost 10; bases outside the gene matches: 5. CDR3 amino acids: CSARQGAVAFF. The CDR3 coding sequence is TGCAGTGCAAGACAGGGGGCTGTAGCTTTCTTT.

This clone has a single count. The chain is built from TRBV10-1 and TRBJ1-6; TRBD1 is a possible D gene (5 bases). Trimming cost V 0 bases and J 10 bases, with 10 bases left between them. Germline loops: CDR1 WNHNN, CDR2 SYGVQD (reference sequence). This CDR3 comprises 14 residues. The chain's CDR3 is CASSESWGVSPLHF. The CDR3 DNA follows: TGCGCCAGCAGTGAGTCGTGGGGGGTATCACCCCTCCACTTT.

The table lists this clone with a few counts. The chain joins TRBV28 to TRBJ1-2, with unresolved D. This CDR3 is 13 amino acids long. Germline-derived CDR1 and CDR2 are MDHEN and SYDVKM. Trimming took off 6 bases at V and 5 bases at J, with 13 bases between the two ends. The CDR3 coding sequence is TGTGCCAGCAGACCCTTGGGAGAGTATGGCTACACCTTC. It specifies CASRPLGEYGYTF.

This clone was counted only a few times. This chain uses TRBV24-1 with TRBJ1-4; 8 bases align to TRBD1. Trimming cost V 2 bases and J 8 bases; bases outside gene matches: 6. Germline V gene data show CDR1 as KGHDR and CDR2 as SFDVKD. There are 15 residues in the CDR3. This CDR3 is CATSDSGQVVEKLFF. CDR3 bases: TGTGCCACCAGTGATTCGGGACAGGTTGTAGAAAAACTGTTTTTT.

CDR3 in amino acids: CASSLVGGRARVRTDTQYF. The CDR3 nucleotides are TGTGCCAGCAGCTTGGTTGGAGGGAGGGCCCGGGTGCGAACAGATACGCAGTATTTT. The chain is built from TRBV5-5 and TRBJ2-3; TRBD2 matches at 7 bases. The CDR3 length is 19 residues. The V and J ends lost 0 bases and 3 bases, in that order; junction bases with no gene match: 16. The germline CDR1 and CDR2 sequences are SGHKS and YYEKEE (reference sequence). Combining the CDR3 with reference TRBV5-5 and TRBJ2-3 gives the whole variable domain DAGVTQSPTHLIKTRGQQVTLRCSPISGHKSVSWYQQVLGQGPQFIFQYYEKEERGRGNFPDRFSARQFPNYSSELNVNALLLGDSALYLCASSLVGGRARVRTDTQYFGPGTRLTVL.

The CDR3 here is CASSLQGGAFYEQYF. The CDR3 DNA reads as TGTGCCAGCAGTTTACAAGGCGGGGCTTTCTACGAGCAGTACTTC. The chain employs TRBV27 and TRBJ2-7; D might be TRBD2 (6 bases). Germline loops: CDR1 MNHEY, CDR2 SMNVEV (reference sequence). Trimming stripped 2 bases from V and 3 bases from J, with 14 bases between. The CDR3 covers 15 residues.

V is TRBV19 and J is TRBJ1-5; possibly TRBD1 for D (6 bases). CDR3 length equals 18 residues. Germline V gives CDR1 LNHDA, CDR2 SQIVND (reference sequence). The V end was cut by 4 bases, the J end by 0 bases, with 19 bases between. This chain's CDR3 is CASSTERGREYSNQPQHF. The DNA for the CDR3 is TGTGCCAGTAGTACGGAGAGGGGGAGGGAATATAGCAATCAGCCCCAGCATTTT. Using reference TRBV19 and TRBJ1-5 for the parts outside the CDR3, the full variable domain is DGGITQSPKYLFRKEGQNVTLSCEQNLNHDAMYWYRQDPGQGLRLIYYSQIVNDFQKGDIAEGYSVSREKKESFPLTVTSAQKNPTAFYLCASSTERGREYSNQPQHFGDGTRLSIL.

The V and J genes are TRBV28 and TRBJ1-6; 7 nucleotides line up with TRBD1. CDR3 size: 16 residues. V trimming: 6 bases; J trimming: 11 bases; junction bases outside the gene matches: 16. Germline CDR1 MDHEN, CDR2 SYDVKM. The CDR3 DNA reads TGTGCCAGCAGCCAGATTCCGGGACAGAGGTCTCCACCCCTCCACTTT. Translation gives CASSQIPGQRSPPLHF.

This chain links TRBV27 with TRBJ2-3, with TRBD2 matching over 11 bases. The germline gives CDR1 MNHEY, CDR2 SMNVEV (reference sequence). The V segment lost 4 bases and the J segment 6 bases; nucleotides outside the gene matches: 9. This CDR3 spans 16 amino acids. The CDR3, as DNA: TGTGCCAGCAGTTCCTTAGCGGGAGGGCCCCCGGATACGCAGTATTTT. The encoded protein is CASSSLAGGPPDTQYF.

This sequence joins TRBV28 and TRBJ2-3; D call uncertain. Trimming cost V 7 bases and J 6 bases, with 8 bases left between them. The CDR3 covers 11 residues. CDR1 and CDR2 from the germline V gene are MDHEN and SYDVKM. CDR3 in DNA: TGTGCCAGCACTGAGAGGGATACGCAGTATTTT. Amino acids: CASTERDTQYF.